This TCR beta chain emerged from a study of T-cell reconstitution after alpha-beta-depleted transplantation in children. This clonotype was picked up many times. Preparation of the TCRbeta library involved a method that used unique molecular identifiers. Using its own MiXCR run on the PCR reads, TCRdb lists one record per CDR3 protein. The data show more than 60,000 distinct CDR3 sequences, approximately 7.3% seen once. V dropped 4 bases and J dropped 3; count of bases not matched to a gene: 8. This CDR3 is 16 amino acids long. Germline V gives CDR1 MNHEY, CDR2 SVGAGI. The genes are TRBV6-5 and TRBJ2-3, with 9 bases aligning to TRBD2. Sequencing used PBMCs from the stem cell graft donor, obtained from the stem cell graft. This TCR was sampled from a human donor who donated a stem cell graft to a child with acute lymphoblastic leukemia. This CDR3 reads CASSFPIAGATDTQYF. CDR3 coding DNA: TGTGCCAGCAGTTTCCCCATAGCGGGAGCAACAGATACGCAGTATTTT.